This is a list of T cell receptor beta chains from one sample in a study of T cells in Graves' hyperthyroidism and ophthalmopathy. TCRdb called the multiplex PCR reads again in MiXCR, with one record for every CDR3 protein. The top ten hold around 14% of the sample, which has more than 450,000 distinct CDR3 sequences, 12% to 15% seen once. Sequencing was done on a sample of blood. Source of these receptors: a woman aged 40 to 50 with Graves' hyperthyroidism. The CDR3 runs from the conserved cysteine through the conserved F or W. The D gene is left open where the match is weak. Where a row states a size, it is once, few, many or the class of an expanded clone; other rows omit it.

D,V,J,size,DNA,CDR3
NA,TRBV9,TRBJ2-1,many,TGTGCCAGCAGCCCTCAGACGAGCTCCTACAATGAGCAGTTCTTC,CASSPQTSSYNEQFF
NA,TRBV5-1,TRBJ2-3,NA,TGCGCCAGCAGCTTGGATTCGGGCACAGATACGCAGTATTTT,CASSLDSGTDTQYF
NA,TRBV6-2/TRBV6-3,TRBJ2-5,many,TGTGCCAGCAGTTCCGGCGGTGTCCAAGAGACCCAGTACTTC,CASSSGGVQETQYF
TRBD1,TRBV27,TRBJ1-6,many,TGTGCCAGCAGTTTAGGGACAGGGTTGAATTCACCCCTCCACTTT,CASSLGTGLNSPLHF
NA,TRBV18,TRBJ2-3,many,TGTGCCAGCTCACCGATCCGGACAAACACAGATACGCAGTATTTT,CASSPIRTNTDTQYF
NA,TRBV5-1,TRBJ2-5,NA,TGCGCCAGCAGCTCACGGCCAGGGTTTTCGGGAGAGACCCAGTACTTC,CASSSRPGFSGETQYF
NA,TRBV20-1,TRBJ1-2,NA,TGCAGTGCTAGAGGGTACTGGAAGGGCCTTAACTATGGCTACACCTTC,CSARGYWKGLNYGYTF
NA,TRBV11-2,TRBJ2-1,many,TGTGCCAGCAGCTTTCCCCCGTACTACAATGAGCAGTTCTTC,CASSFPPYYNEQFF
NA,TRBV2,TRBJ1-2,NA,TGTGCCAGCAGTGACCGGAGGACCCTTATGGCTAACACCTTC,CASSDRRTLMANTF
NA,TRBV5-5,TRBJ2-3,many,TGTGCCAGCAGTCCGCTAGGCGGCCTTAGCACAGATACGCAGTATTTT,CASSPLGGLSTDTQYF
TRBD1,TRBV28,TRBJ2-6,many,TGTGCCAGCAGTTTAACGCGCAGGGGGCTTTCTGGGGCCAACGTCCTGACTTTC,CASSLTRRGLSGANVLTF
TRBD1,TRBV7-8,TRBJ2-7,many,TGTGCCAGCAGCTTAGCGGCTTTTTTACGACAGGGCCACTACGAGCAGTACTTC,CASSLAAFLRQGHYEQYF
TRBD2,TRBV2,TRBJ2-1,many,TGTGCCAGCAGTGGGTGGAGCGGGGAATACAATGAGCAGTTCTTC,CASSGWSGEYNEQFF
NA,TRBV6-1,TRBJ1-1,many,TGTGCCAGCAGTCCGCCAGGGGCCGTGAACACTGAAGCTTTCTTT,CASSPPGAVNTEAFF
NA,TRBV20-1,TRBJ1-1,many,TGCAGTGTAAGGGGTATGAACACTGAAGCTTTCTTT,CSVRGMNTEAFF
NA,TRBV24-1,TRBJ1-4,NA,TGTGCCACCAGTGATTCCGGGGCAACTAATGAAAAACTGTTTTTT,CATSDSGATNEKLFF
TRBD2,TRBV12-3/TRBV12-4,TRBJ2-1,few,TGTGCCAGCAGTTTACCCGGACTAGCGGGAGTCTTC,CASSLPGLAGVF
TRBD1,TRBV7-9,TRBJ2-3,many,TGTGCCAGCAGACTAGGGGGCACTAGCACAGATACGCAGTATTTT,CASRLGGTSTDTQYF
NA,TRBV15,TRBJ2-7,few,TGTGCCACCAGCTCAGGGGGGCACTACGAGCAGTACTTC,CATSSGGHYEQYF
NA,TRBV12-3/TRBV12-4,TRBJ2-2,many,TGTGCCAGCAGACTAAGGGGTCGGGGCACCGGGGAGCTGTTTTTT,CASRLRGRGTGELFF
NA,TRBV3-1,TRBJ2-2,many,TGTGCCAGCAGCCAGTGGGCAGGGGAAGGCGGGGAGCTGTTTTTT,CASSQWAGEGGELFF
NA,TRBV28,TRBJ1-4,many,TGTGCCAGCAGTTTCGAGAGTAATGAAAAACTGTTTTTT,CASSFESNEKLFF
NA,TRBV20-1,TRBJ2-5,many,TGCAGTGCTAGGAATTCGGGGCACGAGACCCAGTACTTC,CSARNSGHETQYF
NA,TRBV6-1,TRBJ2-5,many,TGTGCCAGCAGTTATAGCAGCGCAACGTACTTC,CASSYSSATYF